This record covers a single T cell receptor beta chain. Patients aged 18 to 65 with hyperthyroidism were newly diagnosed, with duration under 2 months. CDR3 length equals 16 residues. Trimming took off 1 base at V and 8 bases at J, with 15 bases between the two ends. From germline, CDR1 is SNHLY and CDR2 FYNNEI. The CDR3 regions of TCR beta were amplified from RNA transcripts. First-round RT-PCR targeting the TCR CDR3 was performed with the HTBI primer set. TCRdb reprocessed the multiplex PCR reads via MiXCR and lists one record per CDR3 protein. The sample lists roughly 420,000 distinct CDR3 sequences, 15% to 19% occurring once. This specimen belongs to a study of T cells in Graves' hyperthyroidism and ophthalmopathy.

The sequencing input was blood. This sequence was found in a woman under 30 with Graves' hyperthyroidism. J is TRBJ1-6 and V is TRBV2; D remains unclear. CDR3: CASSEVSGFLYSPLHF. Here the CDR3 DNA reads TGTGCCAGCAGTGAAGTCAGTGGGTTTTTATATTCACCCCTCCACTTT.